Listed below are T cell receptor beta chains from one sample, sequenced in a study of CD8 T cells in Susac syndrome. MiXCR was run by TCRdb on the immunoSEQ multiplex PCR reads, yielding one entry per CDR3 protein. The sample has 170,000 or so distinct CDR3 sequences; roughly 92% are singletons. Sequencing used CD4+ T cells from PBMCs. Receptors originate from a human donor with multiple sclerosis. Both conserved end residues are part of each CDR3.

len: 15
v_gene: TRBV18
CDR3aa: CASSPPRGGGETQYF

len: 14
v_gene: TRBV6-2/TRBV6-3
CDR3aa: CASSSRDRVHEQYF

len: 13
v_gene: TRBV6-2/TRBV6-3
CDR3aa: CASSPPWVDEQYF

len: 12
v_gene: TRBV7-2
CDR3aa: CASSHPRQPQHF

len: 15
v_gene: TRBV2
CDR3aa: CASRDGSGRIYEQYF

len: 13
v_gene: TRBV20-1
CDR3aa: CSARDRGNTEAFF

len: 15
v_gene: TRBV19
CDR3aa: CASSIDRGSRYGYTF

len: 13
v_gene: TRBV5-1
CDR3aa: CASRREAQWGYTF

len: 15
v_gene: TRBV7-9
CDR3aa: CASSTTGGSGNTIYF

len: 13
v_gene: TRBV2
CDR3aa: CASKMEMNTEAFF

len: 16
v_gene: TRBV5-4
CDR3aa: CASTRRSAGGLETQYF

len: 15
v_gene: TRBV18
CDR3aa: CASSRPGLAIYEQFF

len: 14
v_gene: TRBV12-3/TRBV12-4
CDR3aa: CASRHPRRTNVLTF

len: 12
v_gene: TRBV28
CDR3aa: CASSSGPYEQYF

len: 17
v_gene: TRBV2
CDR3aa: CASSGSLLSGYNSPLHF

len: 13
v_gene: TRBV7-9
CDR3aa: CALKRGLTDTQYF

len: 14
v_gene: TRBV2
CDR3aa: CASSDPTAPYGYTF

len: 13
v_gene: TRBV6-2/TRBV6-3
CDR3aa: CASGTSGEETQYF

len: 15
v_gene: TRBV2
CDR3aa: CASSEGRAKTGELFF

len: 14
v_gene: TRBV4-1
CDR3aa: CASSQEVTTGEQFF

len: 15
v_gene: TRBV24-1
CDR3aa: CATSDPGYGANVLTF

len: 13
v_gene: TRBV29-1
CDR3aa: CSVRRGMNTEAFF

len: 16
v_gene: TRBV19
CDR3aa: CASSPPTGMMNTEAFF

len: 13
v_gene: TRBV29-1
CDR3aa: CSVAGDAIDTQYF

len: 14
v_gene: TRBV10-3
CDR3aa: CASRGTVKQETQYF

len: 16
v_gene: TRBV5-4
CDR3aa: CASSLGLAGVSYEQYF

len: 17
v_gene: TRBV2
CDR3aa: CASSEALMSSGANVLTF

len: 10
v_gene: TRBV28
CDR3aa: CASSQGRAFF

len: 13
v_gene: TRBV12-3/TRBV12-4
CDR3aa: CASSGQENTEAFF

len: 13
v_gene: TRBV2
CDR3aa: CASRKTGDTEAFF

len: 14
v_gene: TRBV12-3/TRBV12-4
CDR3aa: CASSLPGQSYEQYF

len: 13
v_gene: TRBV27
CDR3aa: CASRGDKTYEQYF

len: 16
v_gene: TRBV12-3/TRBV12-4
CDR3aa: CASSLFGTSPSGELFF

len: 15
v_gene: TRBV5-4
CDR3aa: CASSRDGRNTGELFF

len: 13
v_gene: TRBV28
CDR3aa: CASTLTYDQPQHF

len: 16
v_gene: TRBV9
CDR3aa: CASSVDVGGSTDTQYF

len: 13
v_gene: TRBV28
CDR3aa: CASRKGLLYGYTF

len: 16
v_gene: TRBV19
CDR3aa: CASSIGRGTGTDTQYF

len: 15
v_gene: TRBV3-1
CDR3aa: CASSPGRIAKNIQYF

len: 14
v_gene: TRBV27
CDR3aa: CASSRQGKNTEAFF

len: 11
v_gene: TRBV5-1
CDR3aa: CASSRQETQYF

len: 17
v_gene: TRBV4-1
CDR3aa: CASSQDRPLPGPYEQYF

len: 14
v_gene: TRBV2
CDR3aa: CASHAGTSAPEQYF

len: 13
v_gene: TRBV9
CDR3aa: CASSVRGGGEQYF

len: 14
v_gene: TRBV6-1
CDR3aa: CASREYPTAAEQYF

len: 13
v_gene: TRBV7-9
CDR3aa: CASSPQGSQPQHF

len: 14
v_gene: TRBV7-9
CDR3aa: CASSDRTAGNTIYF

len: 17
v_gene: TRBV12-3/TRBV12-4
CDR3aa: CASSPPKWGGRTDTQYF

len: 11
v_gene: TRBV29-1
CDR3aa: CSAREWETQYF

len: 14
v_gene: TRBV12-3/TRBV12-4
CDR3aa: CASRLPGGRSEQFF

len: 14
v_gene: TRBV19
CDR3aa: CASSPRSNRESSFF

len: 18
v_gene: TRBV7-2
CDR3aa: CASSQQPQGMAGANVLTF

len: 13
v_gene: TRBV12-3/TRBV12-4
CDR3aa: CASSLKTPNGYTF

len: 16
v_gene: TRBV30
CDR3aa: CAWSVLGTGGYGGYTF

len: 16
v_gene: TRBV12-3/TRBV12-4
CDR3aa: CASSLVSGSSNQPQHF

len: 12
v_gene: TRBV28
CDR3aa: CASSVGSYEQYF